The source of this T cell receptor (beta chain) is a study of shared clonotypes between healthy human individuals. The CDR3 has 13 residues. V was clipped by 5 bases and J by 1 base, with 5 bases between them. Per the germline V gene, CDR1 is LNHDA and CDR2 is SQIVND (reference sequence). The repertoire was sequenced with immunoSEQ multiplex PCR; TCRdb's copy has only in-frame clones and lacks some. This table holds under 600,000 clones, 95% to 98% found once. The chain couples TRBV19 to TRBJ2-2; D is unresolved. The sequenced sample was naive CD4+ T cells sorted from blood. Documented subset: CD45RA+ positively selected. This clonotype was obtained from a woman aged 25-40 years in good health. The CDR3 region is CASSPWNTGELFF. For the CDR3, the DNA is TGTGCCAGTAGTCCATGGAACACCGGGGAGCTGTTTTTT.